The 27 T cell receptor beta chains below come from one sample, sequenced in a study of T cells in Graves' hyperthyroidism and ophthalmopathy. The source material, RNA transcripts, was used to amplify TCR beta CDR3 regions. Primed by the HTBI set, a first-round RT-PCR was run on the TCR CDR3. TCRdb redid the calling of the multiplex PCR reads with MiXCR, one entry per CDR3 protein. The data show hundreds of thousands of distinct CDR3 sequences, about 17% seen once. Material for sequencing was blood. These TCRs come from a woman aged 45-65 years with Graves' hyperthyroidism that later progressed to Graves' ophthalmopathy.

In its sample, this clonotype was seen once. The V call is TRBV20-1, the J call TRBJ1-3; the D gene is possibly TRBD1 (6 bases). The germline V gene encodes CDR1 DFQATT and CDR2 SNEGSKA (reference sequence). Deletions cut 0 bases from V and 0 bases from J, with 9 bases between. The CDR3 loop spans 15 amino acids. The CDR3 reads CSAREQGYSGNTIYF. The DNA for the CDR3 is TGCAGTGCTAGAGAACAGGGTTACTCTGGAAACACCATATATTTT.

This clonotype was detected many times. The chain uses TRBV19 and TRBJ1-1, with a possible D match to TRBD1 (5 bases). Germline lookup yields CDR1 LNHDA and CDR2 SQIVND (reference sequence). The CDR3 sequence is 13 residues long. V lost 7 bases and J 5 bases, leaving 14 bases between the germline ends. The CDR3 DNA reads TGTGCCAGTACCCACCAGGGTCGTACTGAAGCTTTCTTT. It yields the protein CASTHQGRTEAFF. The full variable domain, completed using reference TRBV19 and TRBJ1-1, is DGGITQSPKYLFRKEGQNVTLSCEQNLNHDAMYWYRQDPGQGLRLIYYSQIVNDFQKGDIAEGYSVSREKKESFPLTVTSAQKNPTAFYLCASTHQGRTEAFFGQGTRLTVV.

This clonotype was picked up many times. The genes are TRBV19 and TRBJ1-4; D ambiguous. Between the trimmed V and J ends, which lost 8 bases and 5 bases, there was a span of 12 bases. Per germline, CDR1 LNHDA and CDR2 SQIVND (reference sequence). CDR3 size: 13 residues. Here the CDR3 reads CASQTDRNEKLFF. Written as DNA, the CDR3 is TGTGCCAGTCAGACGGACCGCAATGAAAAACTGTTTTTT.

This sequence joins TRBV7-9 and TRBJ2-4; D might be TRBD1 (6 bases). There are 15 residues in the CDR3. V was pared by 5 bases and J by 2 bases, with 13 bases between. Germline V gene sequence: CDR1 SEHNR, CDR2 FQNEAQ (reference sequence). CDR3 sequence reads: CASSAGDLSKNIQYF. The DNA for the CDR3 is TGTGCCAGCAGCGCAGGGGATTTATCCAAAAACATTCAGTACTTC.

This clonotype was seen a few times. The chain is built from TRBV6-1 and TRBJ2-2; tentatively, D is TRBD1 (6 bases). The CDR3 extends over 16 amino acids. The germline V gene has CDR1 MNHNS and CDR2 SASEGT. V dropped 5 bases and J dropped 8 bases, with 21 bases sitting between them. The CDR3 sequence is CASSFLSRGSRGELFF. The CDR3, as DNA: TGTGCCAGCAGTTTCCTTAGTAGGGGGTCGAGAGGGGAGCTGTTTTTT.

This clonotype was picked up many times. The chain couples TRBV27 to TRBJ1-2; possible D gene TRBD1, 6 bases. V was shortened by 2 bases and J by 4 bases, with 8 bases between the two germline ends. The CDR3 covers 13 residues. Germline V gene data show CDR1 as MNHEY and CDR2 as SMNVEV (reference sequence). CDR3 loop: CASSLRGSYGYTF. CDR3 DNA sequence: TGTGCCAGCAGTTTAAGGGGGAGCTATGGCTACACCTTC.

This clonotype was counted between two and nine times. The CDR3: CASSLSSPGDWNEQFF. As DNA, the CDR3 is TGTGCCAGCAGCTTGTCTTCCCCGGGGGACTGGAATGAGCAGTTCTTC. V and J are TRBV5-4 and TRBJ2-1; D might be TRBD2 (6 bases). V shed 1 base and J shed 7 bases, with 18 bases lying between them. The length of the CDR3 is 16 residues. Germline CDR1 reads SGHNT; CDR2 reads YYREEE (reference sequence).

This clonotype was recorded a few times. CDR3 DNA sequence: TGTGCCAGCAGTTCGGGGATTGCCGATGGTCCCCAGCATTTT. Residues: CASSSGIADGPQHF. The chain employs TRBV27 and TRBJ1-5; D gene ambiguous. CDR3 length: 14 amino acids. CDR1 and CDR2 (germline): MNHEY, SMNVEV (reference sequence). V lost 4 bases to trimming and J lost 10 bases, with 17 bases between them.

In this sample, this clonotype turned up a few times. The CDR3 DNA reads as TGTGCCACCAGCAGCGGGATGCCTGGTGCCGGGGAGCTGTTTTTT. Its translation is CATSSGMPGAGELFF. The chain combines TRBV15 with TRBJ2-2; possible D gene TRBD2, 5 bases. The V end lost 3 bases, the J end lost 6 bases, and 14 bases lay between the germline ends. Germline V lookup: CDR1 LNHNV, CDR2 YYDKDF (reference sequence). There are 15 residues in the CDR3.

The CDR3 here is CASRSGGQGNYGYTF. CDR3 nucleotides: TGTGCCAGCCGGTCGGGGGGACAGGGGAACTATGGCTACACCTTC. V gene TRBV27 combines with J gene TRBJ1-2; the match to TRBD1 covers 10 bases. The CDR3 extends over 15 amino acids. From germline, CDR1 is MNHEY and CDR2 SMNVEV (reference sequence). V lost 8 bases to trimming and J lost 2 bases; unmatched junction nucleotides: 8.

Turning to this clonotype: A read error may be the cause here, since a much bigger clone is one base away. The CDR3 does not close with the conserved phenylalanine or tryptophan, likely indicating a read error. The J gene is TRBJ1-5, the V gene TRBV11-1; TRBD1 agrees at 9 bases. The V segment lost 5 bases and the J segment 6 bases; nucleotides outside the gene matches: 8. The CDR3 runs 15 residues. Germline CDR1 is SGHAT and CDR2 is FQDESV (reference sequence). This CDR3 reads CASSTGQGSGQPQHS. DNA of the CDR3: TGTGCCAGCAGCACGGGACAGGGTAGCGGTCAGCCCCAGCATTCT.

The sample holds a few counts of this clonotype. The chain carries TRBV29-1 and TRBJ1-6; maybe TRBD1 (6 bases). CDR3 length: 13 amino acids. Trimming stripped 4 bases from V and 8 bases from J, with 12 bases between. Per germline, CDR1 SQVTM and CDR2 ANQGSEA. The CDR3 sequence: CSVVTRGHSPLHF. CDR3 DNA sequence: TGCAGCGTTGTGACCAGGGGCCATTCACCCCTCCACTTT. Full variable domain (outside the CDR3, taken from reference TRBV29-1 and TRBJ1-6): SAVISQKPSRDICQRGTSLTIQCQVDSQVTMMFWYRQQPGQSLTLIATANQGSEATYESGFVIDKFPISRPNLTFSTLTVSNMSPEDSSIYLCSVVTRGHSPLHFGNGTRLTVT.

This clonotype occurred many times. This chain links TRBV11-2 with TRBJ1-2; 7 bases map to TRBD1. CDR1 is SGHAT and CDR2 is FQNNGV in the germline V gene. The CDR3 spans 17 residues. Trimming took 5 bases from V and 0 from J; bases not matched to a gene: 12. As DNA, the CDR3 is TGTGCCAGCAGCCATGACAGGGTAGGGGCCTCTAACTATGGCTACACCTTC. It is translated as CASSHDRVGASNYGYTF.

This clonotype has a handful of counts. This chain connects TRBV12-3 or TRBV12-4 to TRBJ1-5; D remains unclear. V was cut by 1 base and J by 0 bases, with 13 bases left in between. This CDR3 is 17 amino acids long. The CDR3 loop reads CASSLVANKHSNQPQHF. The DNA of the CDR3 is TGTGCCAGCAGTTTAGTAGCCAACAAACATAGCAATCAGCCCCAGCATTTT.

This clonotype was recorded a few times. The rearrangement joins TRBV9 to TRBJ2-1; 10 nucleotides align to TRBD2. The germline CDR1 and CDR2 sequences are SGDLS and YYNGEE. The CDR3 is 15 amino acids. After removal of 0 bases from V and 8 bases from J, the junction contained 5 bases not matched to a gene. The CDR3 here is CASSVDTSGVHEQFF. CDR3 DNA sequence: TGTGCCAGCAGCGTAGATACTAGCGGGGTCCATGAGCAGTTCTTC.

The table lists this clonotype with many counts. This chain uses TRBV9 with TRBJ2-1; TRBD2 matches 13 bases. Germline-derived CDR1 and CDR2 are SGDLS and YYNGEE. The CDR3 sequence is 16 residues long. V lost 4 bases to trimming and J lost 10 bases; unmatched junction nucleotides: 11. CDR3 sequence reads: CASSPELAGGLGEQFF. The CDR3 region has the DNA TGTGCCAGCAGCCCCGAACTAGCGGGGGGGCTTGGGGAGCAGTTCTTC.

This clonotype appeared a few times. The rearrangement links TRBV7-6 to TRBJ2-5; 11 nucleotides match TRBD2. Unmatched junction bases numbered 9, after V lost 5 bases and J lost 4 bases. This CDR3 comprises 16 residues. Germline V gene lookup returns CDR1 SGHVS and CDR2 FNYEAQ. Written as DNA, the CDR3 is TGTGCCAGCAGCCACCGGGGACTAGCGGCCCCAGAGACCCAGTACTTC. Amino acid sequence: CASSHRGLAAPETQYF.

This clonotype was seen at least ten times. This chain links TRBV12-3 or TRBV12-4 with TRBJ2-3; the D gene could be TRBD1 or TRBD2 (5 bases each). The V end was cut by 3 bases, the J end by 6 bases, with 13 bases between. The CDR3 covers 14 residues. CDR3 sequence: CASSFTGRVDTQYF. DNA for the CDR3: TGTGCCAGCAGTTTTACGGGGCGGGTGGATACGCAGTATTTT.

In this sample, this clonotype turned up many times. The rearrangement joins TRBV29-1 to TRBJ1-1; possibly TRBD1 for D (5 bases). The V gene's germline CDR1 is SQVTM and CDR2 ANQGSEA. The germline V and J ends were trimmed by 4 bases and 4 bases, with 16 bases remaining between them. This CDR3 comprises 14 residues. The CDR3 loop is CSVVRGRLVTEAFF. CDR3 DNA: TGCAGCGTTGTGAGGGGAAGGCTGGTCACTGAAGCTTTCTTT.

This clonotype was counted at least ten times. The chain combines TRBV3-1 with TRBJ1-6; D is unclear. The germline V gene encodes CDR1 LGHDT and CDR2 YNNKEL (reference sequence). The ends were cut back, 0 bases at V and 8 bases at J, with 14 bases in the middle. This CDR3 region has 16 residues. Here the CDR3 reads CASSQESAATYSPLHF. The CDR3 nucleotides are TGTGCCAGCAGCCAAGAAAGCGCAGCGACTTATTCACCCCTCCACTTT.

Ten or more counts support this clonotype. The rearrangement uses TRBV6-5 and TRBJ2-7; possible D gene TRBD1, 5 bases. Between the trimmed V and J ends, which lost 0 bases and 1 base, there was a span of 10 bases. CDR1 is MNHEY and CDR2 is SVGAGI in the germline V gene. This CDR3 is built from 15 residues. CDR3 DNA sequence: TGTGCCAGCAGTTACTCGAACAGGCCGTCCTACGAGCAGTACTTC. Translated: CASSYSNRPSYEQYF.

The chain couples TRBV3-1 to TRBJ2-2, with D tentatively TRBD2 (5 bases). Trimming removed 5 bases at V and 1 base at J, with 14 bases between. Per germline, CDR1 LGHDT and CDR2 YNNKEL (reference sequence). This CDR3 contains 16 residues. As DNA, the CDR3 is TGTGCCAGCAGCACCCCTGGGAGCCTGAACACCGGGGAGCTGTTTTTT. Translation gives CASSTPGSLNTGELFF. Full variable domain (missing parts from reference TRBV3-1 and TRBJ2-2): DTAVSQTPKYLVTQMGNDKSIKCEQNLGHDTMYWYKQDSKKFLKIMFSYNNKELIINETVPNRFSPKSPDKAHLNLHINSLELGDSAVYFCASSTPGSLNTGELFFGEGSRLTVL.

This clonotype occurred many times. The gene calls are TRBV30 and TRBJ1-2; the match to TRBD1 covers 7 bases. The V gene's germline CDR1 is GTSNPN and CDR2 SVGIG (reference sequence). This CDR3 is built from 12 residues. Trimming took 2 bases from V and 14 from J; bases not matched to a gene: 11. CDR3 sequence: CAWSPRGDSQTF. The CDR3 region has the DNA TGTGCCTGGAGTCCCCGGGGGGACAGTCAAACCTTC.

The chain combines TRBV2 with TRBJ2-7; D perhaps matches TRBD2 (5 bases). There are 13 residues in the CDR3. Germline V gene lookup returns CDR1 SNHLY and CDR2 FYNNEI. The ends were cut back, 7 bases at V and 3 bases at J, with 13 bases in the middle. The CDR3 nucleotides are TGTGCCAGCAAGCCGGGGTCTATCTACGAGCAGTACTTC. This codes for CASKPGSIYEQYF.

Ten or more counts support this clonotype. J is TRBJ2-2 and V is TRBV11-3, with a tentative D call TRBD1 (5 bases). Germline V gene data show CDR1 as SGHNT and CDR2 as YENEEA. The CDR3 has 17 residues. V was pared by 0 bases and J by 1 base, with 12 bases between. For the CDR3, the DNA is TGTGCCAGCAGCTTAGACGCCCGGCAGGGGAACACCGGGGAGCTGTTTTTT. This codes for CASSLDARQGNTGELFF.

The CDR3 DNA sequence: TGTGCCAGCAGTGAATATGGGACGGGAGAGACCCAGTACTTC. Protein sequence: CASSEYGTGETQYF. This sequence joins TRBV25-1 and TRBJ2-5; perhaps D is TRBD1 or TRBD2 (5 bases each). The CDR3 is 14 amino acids. Germline V gene lookup returns CDR1 MGHDK and CDR2 SYGVNS. Trimming stripped 0 bases from V and 4 bases from J, with 9 bases between.

This clonotype appeared a few times. The chain joins TRBV14 to TRBJ1-4; the D is unclear. Trimming removed 7 bases from V and 1 base from J, with 13 bases in between. This CDR3 has 15 amino acids. Germline CDR1 and CDR2: SGHDN and FVKESK. In nucleotides, the CDR3 is TGTGCCAGCAACACGGGAGCAGGAACTAATGAAAAACTGTTTTTT. This sequence encodes CASNTGAGTNEKLFF.